This T cell receptor beta chain was sequenced for a study of technical replicates of blood from several donors (dated by TCRdb to the late 2010s). The library was generated by the immunoSEQ multiplex PCR assay. Entries here come from immuneACCESS through TCRdb and include only in-frame sequences with V and J called. Some clones fail to appear in such tables; in the studies checked, an unresolved V gene covers under half of the shortfall, and the cause of the remainder is unknown. The table for this sample lists roughly 76,000 clones; 94% of them were counted only once. 0.26% of the sample is in the top ten clones. From the cysteine through the phenylalanine, the CDR3 covers 17 amino acids. Only the CDR3 part of the read is kept: 51 bases, read in frame from the first base. CDR1 MDHEN and CDR2 SYDVKM are derived from the germline V gene. Here V drops 11 bases and J drops 3 bases, and the junction holds 17 bases not matched to any gene.

A word on this clone: Its antigen is currently not known. Nothing much larger sits one base from this clone, and base qualities are not available.

The specimen sequenced was T cells isolated from PBMCs. This clonotype was obtained from a human donor in good health. Rearrangement joined TRBV28 to TRBJ2-2, and TRBD2 aligns with 8 junction nucleotides. The DNA sequence is given as TGTGCCCACCAAGACAGCGGGAGTGGGTTTTACACCGGGGAGCTGTTTTTT. Translated, this is CAHQDSGSGFYTGELFF. With the rest looked up from the reference TRBV28 and TRBJ2-2 genes rather than sequenced, the full variable domain is DVKVTQSSRYLVKRTGEKVFLECVQDMDHENMFWYRQDPGLGLRLIYFSYDVKMKEKGDIPEGYSVSREKKERFSLILESASTNQTSMYLCAHQDSGSGFYTGELFFGEGSRLTVL.